This TCR beta chain came from a study of graft-versus-host responses after intestinal transplantation. Study as a whole: Multivisceral, liver-intestinal, or isolated intestinal grafts went to recipients.

A note on this clone: The antigen remains undetermined.

Study findings and constraints: Detection of GvH clones occurred in recipient marrow, and some had their first appearance in ileum or blood.

Clones were sequenced by immunoSEQ multiplex PCR, and TCRdb holds only the in-frame ones, with some missing. The sample holds more than 100,000 clones, 93% seen once. The V gene's germline CDR1 is MNHEY and CDR2 SVGAGI. The ends were cut back, 0 bases at V and 7 bases at J, with 12 bases in the middle. The CDR3 spans 14 residues. The source was unstimulated CD8+ T cells sorted from spleen or lymph node cells, collected before intestinal transplant. The receptor was derived from a human donor who received an intestinal transplant. The V gene is TRBV6-5, the J gene TRBJ1-2; D gene ambiguous. This CDR3 reads CASSYSTALGGYTF. CDR3 nucleotide sequence: TGTGCCAGCAGTTACTCGACGGCTCTTGGTGGCTACACCTTC.